This T cell receptor beta chain was captured by sequencing in a study of cytomegalovirus exposure and HLA in healthy donors. Regarding the study as a whole: The analysis excluded some indistinguishable V segments, including TRBV6-2 and TRBV6-3.

The V and J ends lost 3 bases and 1 base, in that order; junction bases with no gene match: 9. Germline CDR1 reads MNHEY; CDR2 reads SMNVEV (reference sequence). The CDR3 has 18 amino acids. In regard to this clone: No antigen is known for it.

Vbeta (60) and Jbeta (13) primers were used in the PCR. Only in-frame clones appear in the TCRdb table, and some are missing; sequencing was by immunoSEQ multiplex PCR. The sample yields about 140,000 clones, roughly 89% seen once. The chain is built from TRBV27 and TRBJ1-6, with 7 positions matching TRBD1. Specimen: PBMCs. This receptor was taken from a woman aged 25-40 years in good health and CMV-seronegative. This CDR3 is CASSFRYRGLSYNSPLHF. For the CDR3, the DNA is TGTGCCAGCAGTTTCCGATACAGGGGTTTATCCTATAATTCACCCCTCCACTTT.